This T cell receptor beta chain appears in the sequencing data of a study of response to subunit inactivated influenza vaccine. Whole-study results and caveats: The authors suggested that every seasonal influenza vaccination recruits few new T cells.

CDR3 length equals 16 residues. Germline V lookup: CDR1 LGHNA, CDR2 YSLEER. The V and J ends lost 4 bases and 5 bases respectively, with 20 bases between them. A remark on this clonotype: Its target is not known.

TCRdb called the RT-PCR reads again in MiXCR, with one record for every CDR3 protein. The sample yields approximately 310,000 distinct CDR3 sequences, 21% seen once. The origin of this receptor is a man in his fifties or sixties who received an inactivated influenza vaccine. The sample here was PBMCs from blood, taken less than 22 months after vaccination. The rearrangement links TRBV4-3 to TRBJ1-2; the D is unclear. The CDR3 DNA reads TGCGCCAGCAGCCTGAAGGAGGGAGGAGGCCTTTATGGCTACACCTTC. It specifies CASSLKEGGGLYGYTF.